A single sample gave rise to the 23 T cell receptor beta chains below, sequenced in a study. TCRdb re-called the 5' RACE reads through MiXCR, storing one row per CDR3 protein. The repertoire holds about 62,000 distinct CDR3 sequences, with under 35% as singletons. What was sequenced was tumor-infiltrating naive CD4+ T cells sorted from the breast tumor. Subset defined: naive CD4+ T cells, CD4+CD45RA+CD25-. The receptors were gathered from a female donor with breast cancer.

The chain combines TRBV6-4 with TRBJ2-2, with D tentatively TRBD2 (6 bases). Germline assignment: CDR1 MRHNA and CDR2 SNTAGT. Deletions cut 5 bases from V and 1 base from J, with 8 bases between. The CDR3 has 14 amino acids. The CDR3 DNA is TGTGCCAGCAGTCGGGACTGGAACACCGGGGAGCTGTTTTTT. Translating it yields CASSRDWNTGELFF.

The gene calls are TRBV5-6 and TRBJ2-1; D not resolved. V lost 0 bases, J lost 6 bases, and 16 bases lay in between. CDR3 length equals 16 residues. Germline V lookup: CDR1 SGHDT, CDR2 YYEEEE. The CDR3 region is CASSLGGPRRGNEQFF. CDR3 coding DNA: TGTGCCAGCAGCTTGGGTGGTCCCCGGCGCGGCAATGAGCAGTTCTTC.

This clonotype was recorded a few times. The chain joins TRBV6-5 to TRBJ1-4; 8 nucleotides line up with TRBD1. Germline V gene sequence: CDR1 MNHEY, CDR2 SVGAGI. Trimming took 6 bases from V and 7 from J; bases not matched to a gene: 4. The CDR3 is 13 residues long. The CDR3 DNA is TGTGCCAGCAGGGACAGGGTGGGTGAAAAACTGTTTTTT. As protein: CASRDRVGEKLFF.

This clonotype has ten or more counts. This chain links TRBV5-1 with TRBJ1-4; D call uncertain. The CDR3 has 13 residues. CDR1 and CDR2 from the germline V gene are SGHRS and YFSETQ. Trimming removed 0 bases from V and 12 bases from J, with 12 bases in between. CDR3: CASSLGKSRELFF. The CDR3 DNA follows: TGCGCCAGCAGCTTGGGGAAATCTCGAGAACTGTTTTTT.

In this sample, this clonotype turned up a few times. The chain links TRBV7-2 to TRBJ2-5; D may match TRBD1 or TRBD2 (6 bases each). V was trimmed by 4 bases and J by 5 bases, leaving 17 bases between them. CDR3 length: 15 amino acids. Germline CDR1 is SGHTA and CDR2 is FQGNSA. The CDR3 loop reads CASSSSRGRWETQYF. The CDR3, as DNA: TGTGCCAGCAGCTCATCTCGGGGGCGGTGGGAGACCCAGTACTTC.

This clonotype was picked up one time. An end of the junction differs from the germline gene, which may be a read error. V gene TRBV24-1 combines with J gene TRBJ2-1; D call uncertain. The CDR3 consists of 16 residues. CDR1 and CDR2 (germline): KGHDR, SFDVKD. Here the CDR3 DNA reads TGTGCCACCAGCAGCCTTGATGGAGAGCCGATCAATGAGCCGTTCTTC. Protein: CATSSLDGEPINEPFF.

The table lists this clonotype with a few counts. The V call is TRBV7-6, the J call TRBJ2-1; D is undetermined. Germline V lookup: CDR1 SGHVS, CDR2 FNYEAQ. The CDR3 totals 15 residues. V was trimmed by 1 base and J by 7 bases, leaving 14 bases between them. The CDR3 DNA is TGTGCCAGCAGCTTAGGGCGGTCCCTGAAAAATGAGCAGTTCTTC. This encodes CASSLGRSLKNEQFF.

This clonotype was picked up many times. V and J are TRBV20-1 and TRBJ2-5, with 11 bases that match TRBD2. Germline CDR1 and CDR2: DFQATT and SNEGSKA (reference sequence). This CDR3 has 15 residues. The junction had 8 bases not matched to a gene; V was cut back by 6 bases and J by 2 bases. CDR3 in amino acids: CSAEAGTSGQETQYF. The CDR3 DNA reads TGCAGTGCAGAAGCCGGGACTAGCGGTCAAGAGACCCAGTACTTC.

This clonotype was counted between two and nine times. The chain combines TRBV20-1 with TRBJ2-5; tentative D call: TRBD1 (5 bases). The CDR3 totals 14 residues. The germline CDR1 and CDR2 sequences are DFQATT and SNEGSKA (reference sequence). V shed 5 bases and J shed 4 bases, with 17 bases lying between them. The CDR3 loop is CSAVGQGPGETQYF. DNA for the CDR3: TGCAGTGCTGTAGGACAAGGCCCGGGAGAGACCCAGTACTTC.

This clonotype was observed many times. The V and J genes are TRBV5-1 and TRBJ2-5; 13 bases are shared with TRBD2. Trimming took 4 bases from V and 3 from J; bases not matched to a gene: 6. Germline V gene data show CDR1 as SGHRS and CDR2 as YFSETQ. The CDR3 sequence is 16 residues long. As DNA, the CDR3 is TGCGCCAGCAGCCCCGGACTAGCGGGAGTGGAAGAGACCCAGTACTTC. Residues: CASSPGLAGVEETQYF.

The rearrangement uses TRBV10-1 and TRBJ2-7; D possibly matches TRBD1 or TRBD2 (5 bases each). Germline loops: CDR1 WNHNN, CDR2 SYGVQD (reference sequence). V lost 4 bases to trimming and J lost 13 bases, with 20 bases between them. This CDR3 is 13 amino acids long. CDR3 bases: TGCGCCAGCAGTGCTGGGGCCGGGACCCCTATCTACTTC. Protein: CASSAGAGTPIYF.

This clonotype was observed a few times. The rearrangement uses TRBV7-2 and TRBJ2-1, with TRBD1 matching over 8 bases. With 3 bases clipped from V and 6 bases from J, the junction kept 16 bases outside the gene matches. The CDR3 contains 18 residues. Germline lookup yields CDR1 SGHTA and CDR2 FQGNSA. CDR3: CASSFRTGFFRVFNEQFF. The CDR3 DNA follows: TGTGCCAGCAGCTTCAGGACAGGGTTTTTTCGGGTATTCAATGAGCAGTTCTTC. Drawing the rest from reference TRBV7-2 and TRBJ2-1, the complete variable domain is GAGVSQSPSNKVTEKGKDVELRCDPISGHTALYWYRQSLGQGLEFLIYFQGNSAPDKSGLPSDRFSAERTGGSVSTLTIQRTQQEDSAVYLCASSFRTGFFRVFNEQFFGPGTRLTVL.

This clonotype was counted a few times. The CDR3 coding sequence is TGTGCCAGCAGTGACCGACTGGGGAATGAGCAGTTCTTC. Amino acids: CASSDRLGNEQFF. The chain uses TRBV6-1 and TRBJ2-1; D is unresolved. Trimming took 3 bases from V and 7 from J, leaving 10 bases between them. This CDR3 region has 13 residues. From germline, CDR1 is MNHNS and CDR2 SASEGT.

This clonotype occurred a few times. The chain links TRBV5-1 to TRBJ2-1, with D possibly called TRBD1 or TRBD2 (5 bases each). Trimming took off 1 base at V and 8 bases at J, with 19 bases between the two ends. This CDR3 region has 16 residues. Germline V CDR1 and CDR2: SGHRS, YFSETQ. The CDR3 DNA is TGCGCCAGCAGCTTGTTATCCACAGGACTCCGCCATGAGCAGTTCTTC. Residues: CASSLLSTGLRHEQFF.

The chain joins TRBV25-1 to TRBJ1-1, with 7 nucleotides matching TRBD1. The CDR3 is 15 amino acids. CDR1 is MGHDK, CDR2 SYGVNS, per germline. The V gene end was trimmed by 2 bases and the J gene end by 1 base; junction bases not matched to a gene: 4. The CDR3 region is CASSEGRGGNTEAFF. Written as DNA, the CDR3 is TGTGCCAGCAGTGAAGGCAGGGGGGGGAACACTGAAGCTTTCTTT.

The chain employs TRBV7-2 and TRBJ1-4, with a weak D call TRBD1 (5 bases). The CDR3 is made up of 12 amino acids. V was shortened by 2 bases and J by 15 bases, with 13 bases between the two germline ends. CDR1 SGHTA and CDR2 FQGNSA come from the germline V gene. CDR3 in DNA: TGTGCCAGCAGCTTACGCGGGGGGTATTTGTTTTTT. Its protein is CASSLRGGYLFF.

This clonotype occurred a few times. The rearrangement links TRBV7-3 to TRBJ2-1; 7 bases match TRBD1. Germline trimming cut 3 bases from V and 7 bases from J; bases unmatched to any gene: 12. The CDR3 consists of 16 residues. Germline V lookup: CDR1 SGHTA, CDR2 FQGTGA. CDR3 in amino acids: CASSFRSGGARNEQFF. In DNA, the CDR3 is TGTGCCAGCAGCTTCCGTTCAGGGGGTGCCCGGAATGAGCAGTTCTTC.

This clonotype was seen once. No conserved phenylalanine or tryptophan ends this CDR3, so it is likely a read error. The chain uses TRBV12-3 or TRBV12-4 and TRBJ2-7; the match to TRBD1 covers 9 bases. V trimming: 6 bases; J trimming: 7 bases; junction bases outside the gene matches: 10. This CDR3 contains 14 residues. CDR3 in DNA: TGTGCCAGCAGCCCGGGACAGGGTTTCTGGGAGCAGTACTCC. Its protein is CASSPGQGFWEQYS.

The chain has TRBV29-1 and TRBJ2-3, with a tentative D call TRBD1 (6 bases). The germline V gene has CDR1 SQVTM and CDR2 ANQGSEA. The CDR3 contains 10 residues. Trimming took 5 bases from V and 8 from J, leaving 8 bases between them. The CDR3 sequence: CSVLGGTQYF. As DNA, the CDR3 is TGCAGCGTTTTAGGGGGTACGCAGTATTTT.

This clonotype was seen repeatedly, ten times or more. J is TRBJ2-3 and V is TRBV7-9, with TRBD2 identical over 8 bases. The CDR3 is made up of 14 amino acids. The J segment lost 6 bases and the V segment lost 5 bases, leaving 7 bases of the junction unmatched. The germline V gene has CDR1 SEHNR and CDR2 FQNEAQ (reference sequence). The CDR3 coding sequence is TGTGCCAGCAGCATTAGCGGGGATGCCGATACGCAGTATTTT. Its protein is CASSISGDADTQYF.

This clonotype was seen a handful of times. J is TRBJ1-2 and V is TRBV12-3 or TRBV12-4, with D perhaps TRBD1 (5 bases). Trimming took off 11 bases at V and 0 bases at J, with 10 bases between the two ends. The length of the CDR3 is 12 residues. The chain's CDR3 is CALTVTNYGYTF. The CDR3 region has the DNA TGTGCCCTGACAGTTACTAACTATGGCTACACCTTC.

This chain links TRBV19 with TRBJ2-3; D perhaps matches TRBD2 (5 bases). The germline V gene has CDR1 LNHDA and CDR2 SQIVND (reference sequence). The CDR3 runs 14 residues. The V and J ends lost 5 bases and 2 bases respectively, with 11 bases between them. The CDR3 reads CASSPQRSTDTQYF. The CDR3 coding sequence is TGTGCCAGTAGTCCACAGCGGTCCACAGATACGCAGTATTTT. Looking up the rest from reference TRBV19 and TRBJ2-3 gives the full variable domain: DGGITQSPKYLFRKEGQNVTLSCEQNLNHDAMYWYRQDPGQGLRLIYYSQIVNDFQKGDIAEGYSVSREKKESFPLTVTSAQKNPTAFYLCASSPQRSTDTQYFGPGTRLTVL.

This clonotype was seen only a few times. The J gene is TRBJ2-3, the V gene TRBV7-9; a weak D match, TRBD1 (5 bases). Trimming shortened V by 5 bases and J by 0 bases, and 12 bases separated the two germline ends. The CDR3 extends over 15 amino acids. Germline V gives CDR1 SEHNR, CDR2 FQNEAQ (reference sequence). The CDR3 coding sequence is TGTGCCAGCAGCCGACAGTTTTCTAGCACAGATACGCAGTATTTT. As protein: CASSRQFSSTDTQYF.